The present T cell receptor beta chain was sequenced within a study of control samples from healthy donors and cancer patients. Sequencing was performed with immunoSEQ multiplex PCR; in TCRdb, only in-frame clones are kept and a portion is missing. The table lists around 180,000 clones, about nine tenths of them singletons. The CDR3 is made up of 15 amino acids. Trimming removed 1 base from V and 5 bases from J, with 13 bases in between. Germline-derived CDR1 and CDR2 are SGHRS and YFSETQ. The receptor was derived from a woman aged 35 to 49 in good health. The chain has TRBV5-1 and TRBJ2-1, with D tentatively TRBD2 (5 bases). Sequences were obtained from blood. As DNA, the CDR3 is TGCGCCAGCAGCTTGTTAGGACTGTTAAACAATGAGCAGTTCTTC. This gives the protein CASSLLGLLNNEQFF. The full variable domain, rest sourced from reference TRBV5-1 and TRBJ2-1, is KAGVTQTPRYLIKTRGQQVTLSCSPISGHRSVSWYQQTPGQGLQFLFEYFSETQRNKGNFPGRFSGRQFSNSRSEMNVSTLELGDSALYLCASSLLGLLNNEQFFGPGTRLTVL.